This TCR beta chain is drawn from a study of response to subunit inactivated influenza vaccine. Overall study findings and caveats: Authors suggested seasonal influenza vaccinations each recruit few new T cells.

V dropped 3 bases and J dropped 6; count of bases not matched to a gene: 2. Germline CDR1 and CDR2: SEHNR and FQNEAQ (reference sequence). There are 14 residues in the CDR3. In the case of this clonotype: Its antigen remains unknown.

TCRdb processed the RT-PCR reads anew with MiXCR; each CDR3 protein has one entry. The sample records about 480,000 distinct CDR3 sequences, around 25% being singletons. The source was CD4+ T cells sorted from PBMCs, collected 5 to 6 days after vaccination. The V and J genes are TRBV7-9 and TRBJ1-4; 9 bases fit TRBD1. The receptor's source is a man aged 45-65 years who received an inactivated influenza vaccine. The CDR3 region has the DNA TGTGCCAGCAGCTTCCGGACAGGGGATGAAAAACTGTTTTTT. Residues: CASSFRTGDEKLFF.